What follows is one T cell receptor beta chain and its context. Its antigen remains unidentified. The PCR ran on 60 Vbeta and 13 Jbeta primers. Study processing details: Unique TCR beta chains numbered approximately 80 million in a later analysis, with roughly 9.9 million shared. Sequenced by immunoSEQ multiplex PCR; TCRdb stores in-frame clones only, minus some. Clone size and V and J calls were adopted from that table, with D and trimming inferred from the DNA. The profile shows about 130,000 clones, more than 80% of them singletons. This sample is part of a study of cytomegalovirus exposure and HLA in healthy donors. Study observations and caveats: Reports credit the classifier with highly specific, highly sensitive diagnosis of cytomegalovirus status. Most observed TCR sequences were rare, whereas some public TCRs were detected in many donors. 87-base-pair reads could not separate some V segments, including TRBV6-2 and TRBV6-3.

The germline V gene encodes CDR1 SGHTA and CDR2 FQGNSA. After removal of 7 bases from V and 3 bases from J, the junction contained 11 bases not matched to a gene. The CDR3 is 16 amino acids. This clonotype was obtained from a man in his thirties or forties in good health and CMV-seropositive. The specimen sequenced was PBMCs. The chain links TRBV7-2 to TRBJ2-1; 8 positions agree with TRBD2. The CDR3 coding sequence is TGTGCCAGCAAGATAGGGGAGCGGGGGATCTACAATGAGCAGTTCTTC. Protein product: CASKIGERGIYNEQFF.